This T cell receptor beta chain was sequenced during a study of vaccination and CD4 T cells after COVID-19. Looking at the study overall: Two Hispanic individuals were among six male and four female convalescent patients. Findings and limits, study-wide: Reactive clone data from convalescent patients indicated a median of about 86% appearing only post-vaccination.

Cultured CD4+ T cell DNA was sequenced using the Oncomine TCR Beta short-read assay. TCRdb passed the PCR reads through MiXCR, listing each CDR3 protein once. The sample gives under 15,000 distinct CDR3 sequences, approximately 54% of which show up once; approximately 18% is in the top ten. Germline V gene lookup returns CDR1 DFQATT and CDR2 SNEGSKA (reference sequence). The CDR3 is 15 amino acids. V lost 5 bases and J lost 4, with 20 bases in between. This clonotype was counted once. Its antigen is as yet unknown. Treatment indicated: 10-day PBMC culture with coronavirus spike peptide pools or control peptides (ViraFEST assay).

The V gene is TRBV20-1, the J gene TRBJ1-1; D unclear. Specimen: cultured CD4+ T cells from blood, collected after SARS-CoV-2 vaccination. This sequence originates from a human donor with COVID-19. The CDR3 loop is CSALTGGTVSTEAFF. CDR3 DNA sequence: TGCAGTGCTCTCACGGGTGGTACGGTATCCACTGAAGCTTTCTTT.